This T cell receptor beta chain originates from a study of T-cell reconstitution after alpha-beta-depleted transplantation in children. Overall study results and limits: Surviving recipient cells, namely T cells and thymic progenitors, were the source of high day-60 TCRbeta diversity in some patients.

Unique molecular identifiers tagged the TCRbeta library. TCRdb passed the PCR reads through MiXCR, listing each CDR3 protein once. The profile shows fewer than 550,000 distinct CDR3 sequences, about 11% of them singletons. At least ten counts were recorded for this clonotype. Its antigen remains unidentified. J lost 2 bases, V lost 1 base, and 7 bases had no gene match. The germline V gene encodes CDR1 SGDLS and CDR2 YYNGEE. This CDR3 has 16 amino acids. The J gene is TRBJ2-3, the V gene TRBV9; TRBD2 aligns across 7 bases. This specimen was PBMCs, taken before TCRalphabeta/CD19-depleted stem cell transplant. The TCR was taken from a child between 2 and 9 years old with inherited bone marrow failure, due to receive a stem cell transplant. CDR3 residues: CASSVFASGITDTQYF. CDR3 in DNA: TGTGCCAGCAGCGTATTTGCAAGCGGGATCACAGATACGCAGTATTTT.